A single sample is the source of the 25 T cell receptor beta chains below, sequenced in a study of blood T cell repertoires in COVID-19. Assay: immunoSEQ multiplex PCR; the TCRdb copy retains only in-frame clones and omits some. Of some 490,000 clones in the sample, 80% to 90% were seen once. Sequencing input: peripheral blood. These receptors were taken from a human donor in a cohort sampled during active COVID-19.

The V gene is TRBV9, the J gene TRBJ1-4, with TRBD1 matching over 9 bases. The V segment lost 1 base and the J segment 0 bases; nucleotides outside the gene matches: 4. Germline V gene data show CDR1 as SGDLS and CDR2 as YYNGEE. The CDR3 is made up of 17 amino acids. The CDR3 loop is CASSVLGQGATNEKLFF. CDR3 DNA sequence: TGTGCCAGCAGCGTATTGGGACAGGGAGCAACTAATGAAAAACTGTTTTTT.

This clone was detected only once. V and J are TRBV27 and TRBJ1-2; maybe TRBD1 (6 bases). Trimming removed 9 bases from V and 1 base from J, with 18 bases in between. The CDR3 contains 15 residues. The germline V gene encodes CDR1 MNHEY and CDR2 SMNVEV (reference sequence). The CDR3: CARGDIPIVNYGYTF. The CDR3, as DNA: TGTGCCAGGGGGGACATCCCAATCGTTAACTATGGCTACACCTTC.

This clone turned up a few times. The rearrangement joins TRBV3-1 (or the pseudogene TRBV3-2) to TRBJ2-7, with 7 nucleotides matching TRBD1. The junction had 5 bases not matched to a gene; V was cut back by 4 bases and J by 5 bases. Germline values: CDR1 LGHDT, CDR2 YNNKEL (reference sequence). There are 13 residues in the CDR3. The CDR3 spells CASSPGQIDEQYF. DNA of the CDR3: TGTGCCAGCAGCCCGGGACAGATCGACGAGCAGTACTTC.

The chain recombines TRBV15 with TRBJ2-6; weak D call: TRBD1 (6 bases). The V gene lost 8 bases and the J gene lost 0 bases, with 11 bases spanning the gap. This CDR3 is built from 15 residues. Germline CDR1 is LNHNV and CDR2 is YYDKDF (reference sequence). DNA for the CDR3: TGTGCCACCTCCGGACAGAGCTCTGGGGCCAACGTCCTGACTTTC. Its translation: CATSGQSSGANVLTF.

This chain uses TRBV28 with TRBJ1-5, with 10 bases lining up with TRBD1. The CDR3 loop spans 17 amino acids. CDR1 MDHEN and CDR2 SYDVKM come from the germline V gene. V gave up 5 bases and J gave up 3 bases; unmatched junction bases: 10. CDR3 residues: CASSQTGGAEVNQPQHF. CDR3 DNA: TGTGCCAGCAGTCAGACAGGGGGCGCGGAAGTCAATCAGCCCCAGCATTTT.

The chain has TRBV6-4 and TRBJ2-2; 7 positions agree with TRBD1. Germline values: CDR1 MRHNA, CDR2 SNTAGT. This CDR3 comprises 17 residues. The ends lost 7 bases at V and 3 bases at J; junction bases unmatched: 14. CDR3 residues: CASTPAVQGPDTGELFF. CDR3 sequence (DNA): TGTGCCAGCACTCCCGCCGTACAGGGGCCGGACACCGGGGAGCTGTTTTTT.

The chain employs TRBV7-2 and TRBJ2-1; the D gene is possibly TRBD2 (6 bases). This CDR3 is built from 15 residues. V gave up 5 bases and J gave up 6 bases, with 17 bases separating them. Germline-derived CDR1 and CDR2 are SGHTA and FQGNSA. This chain's CDR3 is CASSLRGNMGNEQFF. The DNA for the CDR3 is TGTGCCAGCAGCCTTCGGGGGAACATGGGCAATGAGCAGTTCTTC.

As regards this clone: An end of the junction does not agree with germline; a read error may underlie this. The rearrangement uses TRBV24-1 and TRBJ1-1; D may be TRBD1 (6 bases). This CDR3 contains 13 residues. Looked up from germline, CDR1 is KGHDR and CDR2 is SFDVKD. The CDR3 reads CAARGHPNTEAFF. Here the CDR3 DNA reads TGTGCCGCCAGGGGACACCCGAACACTGAAGCTTTCTTT.

The CDR3 sequence: CASGLARDRGNYGYTF. CDR3 nucleotides: TGTGCTAGTGGTTTGGCCCGGGACAGGGGGAATTATGGCTACACCTTC. V is TRBV12-5 and J is TRBJ1-2; 11 bases are a match to TRBD1. With 1 base clipped from V and 5 bases from J, the junction kept 6 bases outside the gene matches. The CDR3 is made up of 16 amino acids. Germline V lookup: CDR1 LGHNT, CDR2 FRNRAP.

This clone turned up a few times. CDR3 protein: CASSSGTGGQETQYF. The CDR3 DNA follows: TGCGCCAGCAGCTCCGGGACAGGGGGACAAGAGACCCAGTACTTC. This sequence joins TRBV5-1 and TRBJ2-5; the match to TRBD1 covers 11 bases. The CDR3 totals 15 residues. The V gene end was trimmed by 3 bases and the J gene end by 2 bases; junction bases not matched to a gene: 3. CDR1 and CDR2 from the germline V gene are SGHRS and YFSETQ.

The J gene is TRBJ2-7, the V gene TRBV7-9, with TRBD2 matching 10 bases. After removal of 4 bases from V and 2 bases from J, the junction contained 5 bases not matched to a gene. CDR3 length equals 15 residues. Germline V CDR1 and CDR2: SEHNR, FQNEAQ (reference sequence). DNA of the CDR3: TGTGCCAGCAGCTCGACAGCGGGAGGGCCCTACGAGCAGTACTTC. Residues: CASSSTAGGPYEQYF.

About this clone itself: Compared with germline, one end of the junction differs, possibly owing to a read error. This sequence joins TRBV30 and TRBJ2-1, with 7 bases matching TRBD2. The germline gives CDR1 GTSNPN, CDR2 SVGIG (reference sequence). The CDR3 is 14 residues long. This chain's CDR3 is CAGRGGVTYNEQFF. The CDR3 DNA follows: TGTGCCGGGAGGGGCGGGGTTACCTACAATGAGCAGTTCTTC.

This chain connects TRBV11-2 to TRBJ2-4, with D tentatively TRBD1 (5 bases). The CDR3 covers 13 residues. Trimming removed 5 bases from V and 8 bases from J, with 13 bases in between. Germline V lookup: CDR1 SGHAT, CDR2 FQNNGV. In DNA form, the CDR3 reads TGTGCCAGCAGCAAACACAGGTCCGACATTCAGTACTTC. The encoded protein is CASSKHRSDIQYF.

This clone was picked up many times. J is TRBJ1-6 and V is TRBV5-1; D perhaps matches TRBD1 (5 bases). The CDR3 has 19 residues. Germline V gene sequence: CDR1 SGHRS, CDR2 YFSETQ. V was shortened by 4 bases and J by 5 bases, with 25 bases between the two germline ends. This CDR3 reads CASSPGAQTVRLHNSPLHF. The DNA for the CDR3 is TGCGCCAGCAGCCCTGGAGCTCAGACAGTTCGGCTTCATAATTCACCCCTCCACTTT.

The chain links TRBV25-1 to TRBJ1-1; TRBD1 agrees at 7 bases. Germline V gene lookup returns CDR1 MGHDK and CDR2 SYGVNS. The ends lost 4 bases at V and 5 bases at J; junction bases unmatched: 4. The CDR3 is made up of 13 amino acids. CDR3 protein: CASSGQGRTEAFF. The CDR3 nucleotides are TGTGCCAGCAGTGGACAGGGTCGGACTGAAGCTTTCTTT.

V is TRBV28 and J is TRBJ1-2; 8 bases fit TRBD1. The germline V gene has CDR1 MDHEN and CDR2 SYDVKM. V dropped 10 bases and J dropped 8; count of bases not matched to a gene: 6. CDR3 size: 11 residues. The CDR3 coding sequence is TGTGCCACTGGACAGGGATTAGGCTACACCTTC. It codes for CATGQGLGYTF.

This clone was observed a single time. V gene TRBV3-1 (or the pseudogene TRBV3-2) combines with J gene TRBJ1-5, with 9 positions matching TRBD1. Losses at the gene ends were 0 bases for V and 1 base for J; bases not matched to a gene: 13. Germline V gives CDR1 LGHDT, CDR2 YNNKEL (reference sequence). This CDR3 contains 20 residues. The CDR3 region has the DNA TGTGCCAGCAGCCAAGATGAACAGGGGGCGCCCCCGATGAGCAATCAGCCCCAGCATTTT. Translated, it gives CASSQDEQGAPPMSNQPQHF.

J is TRBJ2-7 and V is TRBV6-5; D possibly corresponds to TRBD1 (5 bases). The CDR3 contains 15 residues. Germline lookup yields CDR1 MNHEY and CDR2 SVGAGI. Trimming cost V 2 bases and J 4 bases, with 15 bases left between them. CDR3 bases: TGTGCCAGCAGTTACCGTACTGACAGTGGGTACGAGCAGTACTTC. It is translated as CASSYRTDSGYEQYF.

This clone was observed once. The chain uses TRBV7-9 and TRBJ1-1; 7 positions match TRBD1. Germline values: CDR1 SEHNR, CDR2 FQNEAQ (reference sequence). Unmatched junction bases numbered 19, after V lost 7 bases and J lost 5 bases. The CDR3 has 17 residues. CDR3 loop: CASNVWVGGQSRTEAFF. The CDR3 DNA is TGTGCCAGCAACGTCTGGGTAGGGGGACAGAGCAGGACTGAAGCTTTCTTT.

This chain joins TRBV5-1 and TRBJ2-1, with a weak D call TRBD2 (6 bases). The CDR3 covers 15 residues. Germline V gene lookup returns CDR1 SGHRS and CDR2 YFSETQ. V was pared by 0 bases and J by 4 bases, with 11 bases between. The CDR3 region has the DNA TGCGCCAGCAGCTTGGGCGGGGCTAGGTACAATGAGCAGTTCTTC. This sequence encodes CASSLGGARYNEQFF.

The rearrangement links TRBV30 to TRBJ1-6, with D hard to call. The length of the CDR3 is 14 residues. The ends were cut back, 4 bases at V and 2 bases at J, with 9 bases in the middle. Germline-derived CDR1 and CDR2 are GTSNPN and SVGIG (reference sequence). CDR3 residues: CAWNEGTYNSPLHF. CDR3 coding DNA: TGTGCCTGGAATGAGGGAACCTATAATTCACCCCTCCACTTT.

This clone was counted a single time. V usage is TRBV7-6 and J usage is TRBJ2-1, with TRBD2 as a possible D gene (6 bases). Trimming removed 2 bases at V and 8 bases at J, with 16 bases between. CDR1 is SGHVS, CDR2 FNYEAQ, per germline. CDR3 length: 15 residues. The CDR3 bases are TGTGCCAGCAGCTTACCGGGAGCGCAAAGGGATGAGCAGTTCTTC. This translates into CASSLPGAQRDEQFF.

The chain combines TRBV7-9 with TRBJ2-7; TRBD1 matches 8 bases. In germline, CDR1 is SEHNR, CDR2 FQNEAQ (reference sequence). V lost 5 bases and J lost 6; bases outside the gene matches: 9. The CDR3 sequence is 14 residues long. The CDR3 DNA reads as TGTGCCAGCAGCCAAAACACAGGGGGAGGCGAGCAGTACTTC. This gives the protein CASSQNTGGGEQYF. The variable domain in full, completed from reference TRBV7-9 and TRBJ2-7, reads DTGVSQNPRHKITKRGQNVTFRCDPISEHNRLYWYRQTLGQGPEFLTYFQNEAQLEKSRLLSDRFSAERPKGSFSTLEIQRTEQGDSAMYLCASSQNTGGGEQYFGPGTRLTVT.

This chain uses TRBV2 with TRBJ1-5; possible D gene TRBD1, 6 bases. Trimming left V 7 bases short and J 7 bases short, with 20 bases between. The CDR3 covers 15 residues. Germline lookup yields CDR1 SNHLY and CDR2 FYNNEI. CDR3 nucleotides: TGTGCCAGCAATGGTGGAACAGGGTTTGGCCAGCCCCAGCATTTT. Translated: CASNGGTGFGQPQHF.

The rearrangement uses TRBV4-3 and TRBJ2-1; 9 bases fit TRBD2. V was clipped by 3 bases and J by 3 bases; unmatched bases: 9. Germline CDR1 LGHNA, CDR2 YSLEER. This CDR3 comprises 17 residues. The CDR3 nucleotides read TGCGCCAGCAGCCAGCGGCTAGCGGGACCCGTCTACAATGAGCAGTTCTTC. This translates into CASSQRLAGPVYNEQFF.